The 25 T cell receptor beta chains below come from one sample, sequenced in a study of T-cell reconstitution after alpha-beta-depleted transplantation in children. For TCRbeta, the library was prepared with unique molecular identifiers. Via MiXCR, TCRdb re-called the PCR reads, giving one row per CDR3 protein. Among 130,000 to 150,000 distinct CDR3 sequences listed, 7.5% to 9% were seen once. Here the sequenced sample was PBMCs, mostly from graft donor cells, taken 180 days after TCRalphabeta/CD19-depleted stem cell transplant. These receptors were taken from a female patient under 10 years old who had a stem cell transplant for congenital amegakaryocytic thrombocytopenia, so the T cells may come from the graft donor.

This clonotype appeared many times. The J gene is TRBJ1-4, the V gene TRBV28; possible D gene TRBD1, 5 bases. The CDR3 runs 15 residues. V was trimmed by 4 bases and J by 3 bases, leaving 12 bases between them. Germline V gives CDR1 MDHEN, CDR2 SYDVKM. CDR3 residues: CASSYLPGSNEKLFF. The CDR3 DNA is TGTGCCAGCAGTTACCTGCCAGGGTCTAATGAAAAACTGTTTTTT.

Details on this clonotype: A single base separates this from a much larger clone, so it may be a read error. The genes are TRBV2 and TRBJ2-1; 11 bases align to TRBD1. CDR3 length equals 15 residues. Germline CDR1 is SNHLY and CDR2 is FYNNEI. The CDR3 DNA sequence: TGTGCCCGCAGTTTATGGACAGGGGGCAAGAATGAGCAGTTCTTC. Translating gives CARSLWTGGKNEQFF.

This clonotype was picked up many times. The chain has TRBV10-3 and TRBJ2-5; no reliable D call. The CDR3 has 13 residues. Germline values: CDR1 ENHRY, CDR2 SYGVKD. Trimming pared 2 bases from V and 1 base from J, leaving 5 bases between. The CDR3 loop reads CAISEKVQETQYF. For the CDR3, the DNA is TGTGCCATCAGTGAGAAGGTCCAAGAGACCCAGTACTTC.

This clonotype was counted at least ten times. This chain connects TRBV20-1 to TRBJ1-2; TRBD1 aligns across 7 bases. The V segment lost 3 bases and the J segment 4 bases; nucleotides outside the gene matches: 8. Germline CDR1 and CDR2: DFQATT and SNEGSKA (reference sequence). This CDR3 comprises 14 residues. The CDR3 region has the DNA TGCAGTGCTAGTCGGGGGACAGTTAGCTATGGCTACACCTTC. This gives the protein CSASRGTVSYGYTF.

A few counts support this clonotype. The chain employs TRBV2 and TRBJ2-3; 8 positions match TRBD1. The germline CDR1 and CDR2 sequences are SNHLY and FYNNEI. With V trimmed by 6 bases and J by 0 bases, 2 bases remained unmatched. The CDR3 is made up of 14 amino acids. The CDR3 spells CASRRDRSTDTQYF. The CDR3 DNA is TGTGCCAGCAGACGGGACAGGAGCACAGATACGCAGTATTTT. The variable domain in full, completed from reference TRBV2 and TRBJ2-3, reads EPEVTQTPSHQVTQMGQEVILRCVPISNHLYFYWYRQILGQKVEFLVSFYNNEISEKSEIFDDQFSVERPDGSNFTLKIRSTKLEDSAMYFCASRRDRSTDTQYFGPGTRLTVL.

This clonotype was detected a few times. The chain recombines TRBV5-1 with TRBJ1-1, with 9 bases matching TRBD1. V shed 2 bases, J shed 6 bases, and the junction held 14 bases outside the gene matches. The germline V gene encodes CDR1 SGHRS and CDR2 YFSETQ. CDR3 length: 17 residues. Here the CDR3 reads CASSFSPKGTGKAEAFF. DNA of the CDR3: TGCGCCAGCAGCTTTTCCCCCAAAGGGACAGGGAAAGCTGAAGCTTTCTTT.

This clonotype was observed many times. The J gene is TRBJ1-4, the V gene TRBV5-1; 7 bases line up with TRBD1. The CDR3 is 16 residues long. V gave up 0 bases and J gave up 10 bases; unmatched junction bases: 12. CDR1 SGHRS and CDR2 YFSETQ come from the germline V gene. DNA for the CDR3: TGCGCCAGCAGCTTGGTAGGGCTGCAGGGGGACGGAAAACTGTTTTTT. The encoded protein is CASSLVGLQGDGKLFF.

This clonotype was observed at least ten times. The DNA of the CDR3 is TGCGCCAGCAGCTTGTTCAGGGCCTTCACAGATACGCAGTATTTT. It codes for CASSLFRAFTDTQYF. The J gene is TRBJ2-3, the V gene TRBV5-1, with D possibly TRBD1 on 5 matching bases. This CDR3 region has 15 residues. Germline CDR1 is SGHRS and CDR2 is YFSETQ. With 1 base removed from V and 2 bases from J, the gap between germline ends came to 11 bases.

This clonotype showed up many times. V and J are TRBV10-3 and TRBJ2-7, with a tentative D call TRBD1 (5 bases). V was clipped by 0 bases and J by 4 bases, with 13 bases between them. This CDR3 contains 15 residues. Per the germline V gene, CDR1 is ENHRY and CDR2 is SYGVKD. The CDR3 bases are TGTGCCATCAGTGAGTCGCAGGGCGGACCTTACGAGCAGTACTTC. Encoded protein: CAISESQGGPYEQYF.

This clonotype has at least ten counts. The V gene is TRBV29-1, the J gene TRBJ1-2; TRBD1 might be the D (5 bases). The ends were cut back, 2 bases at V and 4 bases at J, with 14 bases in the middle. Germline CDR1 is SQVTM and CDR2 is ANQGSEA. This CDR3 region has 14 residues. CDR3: CSVEWGPWGYGYTF. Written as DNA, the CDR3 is TGCAGCGTTGAATGGGGCCCTTGGGGCTATGGCTACACCTTC.

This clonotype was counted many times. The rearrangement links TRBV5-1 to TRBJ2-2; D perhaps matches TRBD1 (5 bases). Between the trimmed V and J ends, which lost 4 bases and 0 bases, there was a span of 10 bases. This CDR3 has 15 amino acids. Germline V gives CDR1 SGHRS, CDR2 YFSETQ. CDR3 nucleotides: TGCGCCAGCAGCACCATGACAGCGAACACCGGGGAGCTGTTTTTT. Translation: CASSTMTANTGELFF.

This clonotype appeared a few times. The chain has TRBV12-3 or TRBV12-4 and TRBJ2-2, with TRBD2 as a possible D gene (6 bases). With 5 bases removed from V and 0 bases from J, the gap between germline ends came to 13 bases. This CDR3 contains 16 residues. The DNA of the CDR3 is TGTGCCAGCAGTAAGGGAGGCGGTTCGAACACCGGGGAGCTGTTTTTT. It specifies CASSKGGGSNTGELFF.

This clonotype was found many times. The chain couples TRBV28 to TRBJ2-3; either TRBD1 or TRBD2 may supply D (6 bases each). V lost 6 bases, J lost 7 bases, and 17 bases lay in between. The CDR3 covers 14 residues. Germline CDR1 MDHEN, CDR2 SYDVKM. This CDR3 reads CASSPIGGENTQYF. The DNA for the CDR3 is TGTGCCAGCAGCCCGATCGGGGGCGAGAATACGCAGTATTTT.

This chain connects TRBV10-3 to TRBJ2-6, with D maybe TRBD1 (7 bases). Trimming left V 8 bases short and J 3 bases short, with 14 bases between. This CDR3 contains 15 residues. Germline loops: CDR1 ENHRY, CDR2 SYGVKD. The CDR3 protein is CAIAGQKLGANVLTF. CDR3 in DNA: TGTGCCATCGCGGGACAGAAACTTGGGGCCAACGTCCTGACTTTC.

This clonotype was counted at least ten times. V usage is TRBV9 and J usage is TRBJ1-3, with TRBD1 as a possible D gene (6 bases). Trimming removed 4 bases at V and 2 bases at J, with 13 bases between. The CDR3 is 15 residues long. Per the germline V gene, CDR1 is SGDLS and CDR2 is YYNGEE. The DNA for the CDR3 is TGTGCCAGCAGCCCCACGACAGGTCCTGGAAACACCATATATTTT. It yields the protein CASSPTTGPGNTIYF. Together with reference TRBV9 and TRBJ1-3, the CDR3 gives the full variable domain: DSGVTQTPKHLITATGQRVTLRCSPRSGDLSVYWYQQSLDQGLQFLIQYYNGEERAKGNILERFSAQQFPDLHSELNLSSLELGDSALYFCASSPTTGPGNTIYFGEGSWLTVV.

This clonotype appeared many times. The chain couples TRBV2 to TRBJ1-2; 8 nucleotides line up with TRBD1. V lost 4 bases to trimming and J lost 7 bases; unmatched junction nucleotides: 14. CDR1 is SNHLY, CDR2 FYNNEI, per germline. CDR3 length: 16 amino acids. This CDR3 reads CASSGTRDRHFGGYTF. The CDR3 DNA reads TGTGCCAGCAGTGGAACGAGGGACAGGCACTTTGGTGGCTACACCTTC.

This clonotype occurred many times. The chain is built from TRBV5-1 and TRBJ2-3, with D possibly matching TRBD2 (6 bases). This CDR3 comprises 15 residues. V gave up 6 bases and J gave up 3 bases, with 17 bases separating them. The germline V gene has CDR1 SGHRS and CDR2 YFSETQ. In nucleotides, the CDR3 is TGCGCCAGCACCTCCCAACTAGCCCAAACAGATACGCAGTATTTT. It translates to CASTSQLAQTDTQYF.

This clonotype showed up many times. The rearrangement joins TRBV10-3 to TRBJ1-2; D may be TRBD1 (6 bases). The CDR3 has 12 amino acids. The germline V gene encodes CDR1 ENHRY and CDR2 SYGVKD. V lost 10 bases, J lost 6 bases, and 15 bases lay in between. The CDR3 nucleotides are TGTGCCAGTACAGGGTTAGAAGATGGCTACACCTTC. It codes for CASTGLEDGYTF.

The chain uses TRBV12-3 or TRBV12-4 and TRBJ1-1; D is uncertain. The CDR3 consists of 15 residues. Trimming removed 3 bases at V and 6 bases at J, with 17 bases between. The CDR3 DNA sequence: TGTGCCAGCAGTTTTTACGTGGAGGCCGGCGCTGAAGCTTTCTTT. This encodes CASSFYVEAGAEAFF.

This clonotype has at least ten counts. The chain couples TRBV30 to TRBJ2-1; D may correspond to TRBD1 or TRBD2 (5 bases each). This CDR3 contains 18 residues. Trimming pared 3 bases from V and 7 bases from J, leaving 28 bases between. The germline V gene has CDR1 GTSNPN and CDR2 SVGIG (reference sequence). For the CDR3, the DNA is TGTGCCTGGAGACACCGACAGACAGACCTCGGGGTTTTGAATGAGCAGTTCTTC. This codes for CAWRHRQTDLGVLNEQFF.

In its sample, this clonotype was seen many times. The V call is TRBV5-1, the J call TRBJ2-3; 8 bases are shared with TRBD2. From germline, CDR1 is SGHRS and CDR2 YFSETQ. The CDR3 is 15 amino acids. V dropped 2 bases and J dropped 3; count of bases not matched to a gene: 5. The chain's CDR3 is CASSLLAGSTDTQYF. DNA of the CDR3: TGCGCCAGCAGCTTATTAGCGGGGAGTACAGATACGCAGTATTTT.

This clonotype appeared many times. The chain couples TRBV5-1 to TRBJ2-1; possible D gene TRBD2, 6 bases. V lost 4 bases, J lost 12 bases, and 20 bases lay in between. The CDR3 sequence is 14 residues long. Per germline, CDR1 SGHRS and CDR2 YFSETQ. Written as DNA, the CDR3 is TGCGCCAGCAGCCCGGGCCGGGGGTCGGGTTCGCAGTTCTTC. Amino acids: CASSPGRGSGSQFF.

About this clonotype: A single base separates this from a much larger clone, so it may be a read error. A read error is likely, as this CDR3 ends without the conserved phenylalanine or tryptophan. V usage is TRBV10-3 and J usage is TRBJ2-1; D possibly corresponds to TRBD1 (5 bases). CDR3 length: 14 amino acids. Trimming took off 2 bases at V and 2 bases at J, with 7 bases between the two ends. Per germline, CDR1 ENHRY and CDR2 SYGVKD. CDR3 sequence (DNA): TGTGCCATCAGTGAGGGGGCCCCCTACAATGAGCAGTTCTCC. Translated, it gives CAISEGAPYNEQFS.

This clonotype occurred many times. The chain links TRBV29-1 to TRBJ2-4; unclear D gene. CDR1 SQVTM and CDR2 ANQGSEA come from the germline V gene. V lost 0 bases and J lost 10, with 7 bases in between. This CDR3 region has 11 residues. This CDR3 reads CSVEDLAIQYF. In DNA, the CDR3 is TGCAGCGTTGAAGACTTAGCTATTCAGTACTTC. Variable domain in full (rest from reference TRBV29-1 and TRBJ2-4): SAVISQKPSRDICQRGTSLTIQCQVDSQVTMMFWYRQQPGQSLTLIATANQGSEATYESGFVIDKFPISRPNLTFSTLTVSNMSPEDSSIYLCSVEDLAIQYFGAGTRLSVL.

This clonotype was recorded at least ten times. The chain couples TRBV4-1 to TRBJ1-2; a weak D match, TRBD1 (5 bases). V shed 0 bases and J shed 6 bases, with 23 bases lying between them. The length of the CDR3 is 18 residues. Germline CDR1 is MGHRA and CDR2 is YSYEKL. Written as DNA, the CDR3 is TGCGCCAGCAGCCAAGATGCCCCATCCCAAAACTGGGGGGATGGCTACACCTTC. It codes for CASSQDAPSQNWGDGYTF.